The subject of this entry is one T cell receptor beta chain. Trimming took off 11 bases at V and 5 bases at J, with 16 bases between the two ends. Germline V gene data show CDR1 as SNHLY and CDR2 as FYNNEI. CDR3 size: 13 residues. The sample comes from a study of blood T cell repertoires in COVID-19. Overall study: The analysed material was cDNA or gDNA that came from T cells, B-cell-depleted T cells, or PBMCs.

The protocol was immunoSEQ multiplex PCR, while the TCRdb copy is restricted to in-frame clones and leaves out a portion. Of 450,000 to 500,000 clones listed, about 85% are singletons. Participants, roughly 18 to 89 years old, spanned under 25 US areas. This chain links TRBV2 with TRBJ2-1; D may be TRBD2 (6 bases). The sequencing sample was made of PBMCs or T cells enriched from blood (not recorded which). This clonotype was obtained from a woman aged 55 to 70 who had recovered from COVID-19. The CDR3 loop reads CAGRLDIDNEQFF. As DNA, the CDR3 is TGTGCCGGAAGACTAGATATCGACAATGAGCAGTTCTTC.